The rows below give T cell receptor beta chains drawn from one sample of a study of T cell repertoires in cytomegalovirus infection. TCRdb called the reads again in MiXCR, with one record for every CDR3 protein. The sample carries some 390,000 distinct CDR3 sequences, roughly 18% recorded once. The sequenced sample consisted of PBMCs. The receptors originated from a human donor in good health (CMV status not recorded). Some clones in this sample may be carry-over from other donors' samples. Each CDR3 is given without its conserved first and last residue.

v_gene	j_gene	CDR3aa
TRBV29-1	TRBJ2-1	SVGGTTGYGNEQF
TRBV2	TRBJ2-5	ASNKRGGGETQY
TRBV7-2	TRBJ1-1	ASSLAGTNTEAF
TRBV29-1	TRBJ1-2	STRGQDGYT
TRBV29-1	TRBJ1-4	SAGTPEKLF
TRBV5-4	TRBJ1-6	ASSLGGQGKNSPLH
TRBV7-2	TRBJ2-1	APPVWGNEQF
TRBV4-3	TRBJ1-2	ASSQDRAVYGYT
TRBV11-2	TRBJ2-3	ASSSLVSTDTQY
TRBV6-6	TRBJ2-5	ASSYGGRGETQY
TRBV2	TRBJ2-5	ASTGRLGQETQY
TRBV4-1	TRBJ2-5	ASSQGLAGTQY
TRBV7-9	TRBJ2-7	ASSLARTGRYEQY
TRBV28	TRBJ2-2	ASSGYQGIAGELF
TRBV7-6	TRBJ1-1	ASSLGDSPNAEAF
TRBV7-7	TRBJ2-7	ASSLGSQKATAAYEQY
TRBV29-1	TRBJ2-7	SVVSLPPDWLYEQY
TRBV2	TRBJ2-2	ASSEADYNTGELF
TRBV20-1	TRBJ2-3	SVTSNPADTQY
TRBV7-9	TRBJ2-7	ASSPPIPIAGNYEQY
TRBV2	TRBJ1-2	ASSDPRQGAWYGYT
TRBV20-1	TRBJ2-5	SATRDSSSETQY
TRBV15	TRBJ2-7	ATSKGQTSSYEQY
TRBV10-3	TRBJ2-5	AIRPGQDSRTQY
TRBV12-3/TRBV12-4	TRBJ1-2	ASSLGQRGYGYT
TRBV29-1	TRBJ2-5	SVGRPQETQY
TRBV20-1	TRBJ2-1	SAPSLASYNEQF
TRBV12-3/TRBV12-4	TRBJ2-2	ASSTLGGSRTGELF
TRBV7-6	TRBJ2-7	ASRRTAPSYEQY
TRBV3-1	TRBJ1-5	ASSQAGILNQPQH
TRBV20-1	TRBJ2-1	SASKGLAGVLDNEQF
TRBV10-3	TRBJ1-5	AISEDGKNQPQH
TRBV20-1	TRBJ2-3	SAYSGEGGTDTQY
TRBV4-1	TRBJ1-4	ASSLRAGLSEKLF
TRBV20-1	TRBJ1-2	SASEVGGGHGYT
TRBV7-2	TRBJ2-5	ASSLAWGSEETQY
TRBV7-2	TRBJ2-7	ASSSSLRLADLYEQY
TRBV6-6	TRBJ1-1	ASSRPQTGNTEAF
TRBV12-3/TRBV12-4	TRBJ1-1	ASNSVVGTEAF
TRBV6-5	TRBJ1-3	ASSYSEFPGNTIY
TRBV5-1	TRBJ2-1	ASSLDSGLQF
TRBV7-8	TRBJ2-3	ASSFTRNKIAGGVYTDTQY
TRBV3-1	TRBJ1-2	ASSKGQNFYGYT
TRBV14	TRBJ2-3	ASSLNRDTDTQY
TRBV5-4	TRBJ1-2	ASSFPSRLNYGYT
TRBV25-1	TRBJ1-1	ASSEFGAQAEAF
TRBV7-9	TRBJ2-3	ASSPSGGTDTQY
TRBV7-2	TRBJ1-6	ASSLVRSSYNSPLH
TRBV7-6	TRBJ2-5	ASSLGNVGQETQY
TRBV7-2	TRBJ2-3	ASSLGTGTDTQY
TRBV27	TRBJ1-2	ASSLRRGHGYT
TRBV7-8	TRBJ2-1	ASKGTRGRGEQF
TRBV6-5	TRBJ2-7	ASIPGTGSYEQY